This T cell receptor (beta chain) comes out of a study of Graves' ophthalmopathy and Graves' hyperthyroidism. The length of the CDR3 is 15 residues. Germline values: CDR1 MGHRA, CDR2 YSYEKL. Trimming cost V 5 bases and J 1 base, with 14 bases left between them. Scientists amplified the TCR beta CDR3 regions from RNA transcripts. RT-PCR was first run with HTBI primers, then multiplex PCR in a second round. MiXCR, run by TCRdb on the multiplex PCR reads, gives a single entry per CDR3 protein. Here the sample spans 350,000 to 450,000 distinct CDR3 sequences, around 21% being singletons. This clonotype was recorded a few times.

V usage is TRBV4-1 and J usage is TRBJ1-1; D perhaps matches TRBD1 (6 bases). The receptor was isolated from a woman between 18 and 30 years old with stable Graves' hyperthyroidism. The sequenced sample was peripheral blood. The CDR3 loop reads CASSLGGTTNTEAFF. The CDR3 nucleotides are TGCGCCAGCAGCTTAGGGGGTACTACGAACACTGAAGCTTTCTTT.